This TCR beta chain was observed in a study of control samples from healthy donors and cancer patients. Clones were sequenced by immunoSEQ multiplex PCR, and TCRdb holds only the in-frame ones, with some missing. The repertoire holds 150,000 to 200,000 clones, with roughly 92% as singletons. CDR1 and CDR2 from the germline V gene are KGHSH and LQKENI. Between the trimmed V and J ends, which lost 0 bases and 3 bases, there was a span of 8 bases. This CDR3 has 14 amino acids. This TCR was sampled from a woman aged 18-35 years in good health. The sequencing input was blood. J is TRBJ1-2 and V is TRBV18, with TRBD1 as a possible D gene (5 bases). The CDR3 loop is CASSPPDTDYGYTF. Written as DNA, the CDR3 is TGTGCCAGCTCACCACCGGACACCGACTATGGCTACACCTTC. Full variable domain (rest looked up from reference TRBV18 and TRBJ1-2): NAGVMQNPRHLVRRRGQEARLRCSPMKGHSHVYWYRQLPEEGLKFMVYLQKENIIDESGMPKERFSAEFPKEGPSILRIQQVVRGDSAAYFCASSPPDTDYGYTFGSGTRLTVV.